The sequence of this T cell receptor (beta chain) was determined in a study of blood T cell repertoires in COVID-19. The germline V gene has CDR1 GTSNPN and CDR2 SVGIG (reference sequence). Trimming removed 6 bases at V and 10 bases at J, with 15 bases between. This CDR3 region has 11 residues. Across about 22 US areas, participants ranged in age from roughly 18 to 95 years. Clinical history as reported by participants underpinned cohort assignment. Recovered status in Cohort 3 required two negative PCRs, clearance, or symptom resolution. Clones were read by immunoSEQ multiplex PCR, and TCRdb kept only the in-frame ones, dropping some. The sample includes roughly 180,000 clones, around 90% of them seen just once.

Sequencing input: PBMCs or T cells enriched from blood (not recorded which). This TCR was recovered from a woman in her twenties or thirties who had recovered from COVID-19. This chain links TRBV30 with TRBJ1-2; no reliable D call. The CDR3: CACSRPGDYTF. The CDR3 DNA follows: TGTGCCTGCTCTCGCCCCGGAGACTACACCTTC. Variable domain in full (rest from reference TRBV30 and TRBJ1-2): SQTIHQWPATLVQPVGSPLSLECTVEGTSNPNLYWYRQAAGRGLQLLFYSVGIGQISSEVPQNLSASRPQDRQFILSSKKLLLSDSGFYLCACSRPGDYTFGSGTRLTVV.